One and the same sample provided the 25 T cell receptor beta chains below, sequenced in a study of early T cells in non-severe SARS-CoV-2 infection. MiXCR was run by TCRdb on the 5' RACE reads, yielding one entry per CDR3 protein. The sample lists roughly 83,000 distinct CDR3 sequences, under 11% occurring once. The sample was whole blood, taken at baseline. The receptor source for this set is an adult who was a healthcare worker with PCR-confirmed SARS-CoV-2 infection or an uninfected control (not recorded which).

This clonotype was detected only a few times. In DNA, the CDR3 is TGTGCCAGCAGCTTGGCCGCTCCTAACTATGGCTACACCTTC. As protein: CASSLAAPNYGYTF. J is TRBJ1-2 and V is TRBV5-5; D is uncertain. V was pared by 0 bases and J by 0 bases, with 6 bases between. The CDR3 covers 14 residues. The V gene's germline CDR1 is SGHKS and CDR2 YYEKEE (reference sequence).

The chain joins TRBV28 to TRBJ2-7; D is perhaps TRBD2 (6 bases). CDR1 and CDR2 from the germline V gene are MDHEN and SYDVKM. The length of the CDR3 is 14 residues. Trimming stripped 6 bases from V and 4 bases from J, with 16 bases between. CDR3 DNA sequence: TGTGCCAGCAGATCCCGGCGGCGGGATTACGAGCAGTACTTC. This codes for CASRSRRRDYEQYF.

The table lists this clonotype with many counts. This chain connects TRBV20-1 to TRBJ2-2, with TRBD2 matching 11 bases. The germline gives CDR1 DFQATT, CDR2 SNEGSKA (reference sequence). The junction had 4 bases not matched to a gene; V was cut back by 1 base and J by 0 bases. There are 17 residues in the CDR3. CDR3 bases: TGCAGTGCTAGAGTAGGGACTAGCGGTCCGAACACCGGGGAGCTGTTTTTT. This translates into CSARVGTSGPNTGELFF.

This clonotype was detected many times. The rearrangement uses TRBV20-1 and TRBJ2-7; the match to TRBD2 covers 11 bases. V lost 1 base to trimming and J lost 1 base; unmatched junction nucleotides: 6. The CDR3 covers 16 residues. CDR1 and CDR2 from the germline V gene are DFQATT and SNEGSKA (reference sequence). The CDR3 bases are TGCAGTGCTAGAGCCGGGACTAGCGGTAGGTCCTACGAGCAGTACTTC. Translation gives CSARAGTSGRSYEQYF.

This clonotype has more than one count but fewer than ten. The chain recombines TRBV7-2 with TRBJ2-5, with D maybe TRBD1 (5 bases). Looked up from germline, CDR1 is SGHTA and CDR2 is FQGNSA. The CDR3 has 13 residues. Trimming cost V 4 bases and J 3 bases, with 9 bases left between them. Here the CDR3 DNA reads TGTGCCAGCAGCTGGGGCGGTGAAGAGACCCAGTACTTC. It specifies CASSWGGEETQYF.

This clonotype was recorded many times. V and J are TRBV27 and TRBJ1-2; no reliable D call. V was clipped by 7 bases and J by 0 bases, with 21 bases between them. The CDR3 covers 17 residues. Per germline, CDR1 MNHEY and CDR2 SMNVEV (reference sequence). In nucleotides, the CDR3 is TGTGCCAGCAACCCTCGGGGAGGCCCATCTACTAACTATGGCTACACCTTC. Amino acids: CASNPRGGPSTNYGYTF.

V is TRBV7-8 and J is TRBJ2-3, with 7 bases fitting TRBD2. CDR3 length: 20 amino acids. The V gene's germline CDR1 is SGHVS and CDR2 FQNEAQ. Losses at the gene ends were 2 bases for V and 0 bases for J; bases not matched to a gene: 17. The CDR3 DNA follows: TGTGCCAGCAGCTTAAAGCAACGCTTCGCGCTAGCGGCTAGCACAGATACGCAGTATTTT. Translating it yields CASSLKQRFALAASTDTQYF.

This clonotype occurred many times. J is TRBJ2-4 and V is TRBV18; 12 nucleotides line up with TRBD2. CDR3 length equals 16 residues. V was pared by 3 bases and J by 6 bases, with 6 bases of the junction left unmatched. Germline CDR1 reads KGHSH; CDR2 reads LQKENI. CDR3 nucleotides: TGTGCCAGCTCACCCGATCCGGGACTAGCGGGAAACATTCAGTACTTC. It specifies CASSPDPGLAGNIQYF.

This rearrangement joins TRBV18 to TRBJ1-5, with D possibly TRBD1 on 5 matching bases. The CDR3 loop spans 14 amino acids. The ends were cut back, 3 bases at V and 10 bases at J, with 16 bases in the middle. Germline-derived CDR1 and CDR2 are KGHSH and LQKENI. The CDR3 DNA is TGTGCCAGCTCACCGTCGGCAGGGATGGATCCCCAGCATTTT. Its protein product is CASSPSAGMDPQHF.

This clonotype was counted between two and nine times. V usage is TRBV7-3 and J usage is TRBJ2-7; D is ambiguous. Trimming pared 3 bases from V and 0 bases from J, leaving 9 bases between. In germline, CDR1 is SGHTA, CDR2 FQGTGA. CDR3 length: 14 residues. In nucleotides, the CDR3 is TGTGCCAGCAGCTTGGCAGGAAGCTCCTACGAGCAGTACTTC. Its protein product is CASSLAGSSYEQYF.

The V and J genes are TRBV2 and TRBJ2-3; tentative D call: TRBD1 (6 bases). Trimming left V 10 bases short and J 1 base short, with 15 bases between. This CDR3 has 14 residues. Germline V gene lookup returns CDR1 SNHLY and CDR2 FYNNEI. This CDR3 reads CATSGATGTDTQYF. DNA for the CDR3: TGTGCCACCTCAGGGGCGACTGGCACAGATACGCAGTATTTT.

This clonotype was seen many times. The gene calls are TRBV7-3 and TRBJ2-1; D tentatively reads TRBD1 or TRBD2 (6 bases each). The V end was cut by 5 bases, the J end by 9 bases, with 17 bases between. Germline loops: CDR1 SGHTA, CDR2 FQGTGA. This CDR3 spans 14 amino acids. The CDR3 spells CASSLVGGQSEQFF. Written as DNA, the CDR3 is TGTGCCAGCAGCCTTGTAGGGGGGCAGAGTGAGCAGTTCTTC. The full variable domain, its missing parts supplied by reference TRBV7-3 and TRBJ2-1, is GAGVSQTPSNKVTEKGKYVELRCDPISGHTALYWYRQSLGQGPEFLIYFQGTGAADDSGLPNDRFFAVRPEGSVSTLKIQRTERGDSAVYLCASSLVGGQSEQFFGPGTRLTVL.

This clonotype showed up just a few times. The chain combines TRBV24-1 with TRBJ2-7; D may correspond to TRBD1 or TRBD2 (5 bases each). Germline CDR1 KGHDR, CDR2 SFDVKD. This CDR3 spans 14 amino acids. The V and J ends lost 6 bases and 0 bases respectively, with 11 bases between them. In DNA, the CDR3 is TGTGCCACCAGTCGGGACGCCAGCTCCTACGAGCAGTACTTC. This sequence encodes CATSRDASSYEQYF.

This clonotype was detected ten times or more. CDR3: CAISDLAGGVLGEQFF. CDR3 coding DNA: TGTGCCATCAGTGACCTAGCGGGAGGAGTACTAGGTGAGCAGTTCTTC. V usage is TRBV10-3 and J usage is TRBJ2-1; TRBD2 agrees at 11 bases. Trimming at V came to 3 bases and at J to 9 bases, leaving 10 bases not matched to a gene. The CDR3 extends over 16 amino acids. Per germline, CDR1 ENHRY and CDR2 SYGVKD.

The table lists this clonotype with a few counts. The chain recombines TRBV7-2 with TRBJ1-1; perhaps TRBD1 as D (5 bases). The germline V and J ends were trimmed by 2 bases and 4 bases, with 11 bases remaining between them. Germline CDR1 SGHTA, CDR2 FQGNSA. This CDR3 is 14 amino acids long. CDR3 DNA: TGTGCCAGCAGCTTAAATGGAAGGGGCACTGAAGCTTTCTTT. As protein: CASSLNGRGTEAFF.

The V gene is TRBV7-9, the J gene TRBJ2-6; perhaps TRBD1 as D (6 bases). V was cut by 5 bases and J by 3 bases, with 11 bases left in between. This CDR3 spans 15 amino acids. Germline V CDR1 and CDR2: SEHNR, FQNEAQ (reference sequence). CDR3 coding DNA: TGTGCCAGCAGCCCTACAGGGATTGGGGCCAACGTCCTGACTTTC. Its protein product is CASSPTGIGANVLTF.

This clonotype was seen a few times. The CDR3 protein is CATSTAKDTQYF. The CDR3 bases are TGTGCCACCAGCACCGCGAAAGATACGCAGTATTTT. The chain uses TRBV15 and TRBJ2-3; D is ambiguous. Per germline, CDR1 LNHNV and CDR2 YYDKDF (reference sequence). Trimming left V 4 bases short and J 5 bases short, with 7 bases between. The CDR3 contains 12 residues.

Many counts were recorded for this clonotype. The V gene is TRBV20-1, the J gene TRBJ1-5; no definite D call. Germline loops: CDR1 DFQATT, CDR2 SNEGSKA (reference sequence). CDR3 length equals 13 residues. Trimming cost V 3 bases and J 0 bases, with 6 bases left between them. CDR3 in amino acids: CSASRSSNQPQHF. The CDR3 DNA reads TGCAGTGCTAGCAGGAGTAGCAATCAGCCCCAGCATTTT.

The table lists this clonotype with a few counts. The rearrangement uses TRBV20-1 and TRBJ2-7; tentatively, D is TRBD1 (5 bases). Germline assignment: CDR1 DFQATT and CDR2 SNEGSKA (reference sequence). The V end was cut by 1 base, the J end by 2 bases, with 15 bases between. The CDR3 is 15 amino acids. DNA of the CDR3: TGCAGTGCTAGAGTATTGGCAGGGCGTACCTACGAGCAGTACTTC. Amino acid sequence: CSARVLAGRTYEQYF.

A few counts support this clonotype. This chain uses TRBV7-8 with TRBJ1-6; TRBD1 is a possible D gene (5 bases). The germline V gene has CDR1 SGHVS and CDR2 FQNEAQ. CDR3 length: 15 amino acids. V was clipped by 2 bases and J by 7 bases, with 12 bases between them. This CDR3 reads CASSLPGQGNSPLHF. The DNA of the CDR3 is TGTGCCAGCAGCTTACCGGGCCAGGGCAATTCACCCCTCCACTTT. Using reference TRBV7-8 and TRBJ1-6 for the parts outside the CDR3, the full variable domain is GAGVSQSPRYKVAKRGQDVALRCDPISGHVSLFWYQQALGQGPEFLTYFQNEAQLDKSGLPSDRFFAERPEGSVSTLKIQRTQQEDSAVYLCASSLPGQGNSPLHFGNGTRLTVT.

This clonotype has just a few counts. The chain carries TRBV5-1 and TRBJ1-2, with D tentatively TRBD1 (6 bases). CDR1 is SGHRS, CDR2 YFSETQ, per germline. V lost 4 bases to trimming and J lost 4 bases, with 11 bases between them. The CDR3 sequence is 13 residues long. CDR3 nucleotide sequence: TGCGCCAGCAGCATCGAGGACAGCTATGGCTACACCTTC. Translated: CASSIEDSYGYTF.

The genes are TRBV5-1 and TRBJ2-3; 7 bases fit TRBD2. This CDR3 spans 15 amino acids. The trim removed 4 bases at V and 4 bases at J, leaving 9 bases unmatched. CDR1 and CDR2 (germline): SGHRS, YFSETQ. The CDR3 coding sequence is TGCGCCAGCAGCGAGAGCGGGATCATCCCAGATACGCAGTATTTT. Amino acid sequence: CASSESGIIPDTQYF.

The chain uses TRBV6-2 or TRBV6-3 and TRBJ2-3; possibly TRBD2 for D (6 bases). From germline, CDR1 is MNHEY and CDR2 SVGEGT. There are 17 residues in the CDR3. The V gene lost 4 bases and the J gene lost 1 base, with 18 bases spanning the gap. CDR3 nucleotide sequence: TGTGCCAGCAGTTCCCCCGGAGGGGTTTGGGGCACAGATACGCAGTATTTT. As protein: CASSSPGGVWGTDTQYF.

This clonotype occurred a few times. The rearrangement uses TRBV27 and TRBJ2-1; D ambiguous. Deletions cut 10 bases from V and 5 bases from J, with 15 bases between. The CDR3 loop spans 13 amino acids. Germline V gene data show CDR1 as MNHEY and CDR2 as SMNVEV (reference sequence). The CDR3 sequence is CATTRSPHNEQFF. In nucleotides, the CDR3 is TGTGCCACCACCCGGTCCCCGCACAATGAGCAGTTCTTC.

This clonotype occurred many times. This rearrangement joins TRBV4-1 to TRBJ2-7; D ambiguous. CDR3 length: 13 amino acids. V was pared by 0 bases and J by 4 bases, with 7 bases between. From germline, CDR1 is MGHRA and CDR2 YSYEKL. Written as DNA, the CDR3 is TGCGCCAGCAGCCAAGAAGCTCTGTACGAGCAGTACTTC. Amino acids: CASSQEALYEQYF.